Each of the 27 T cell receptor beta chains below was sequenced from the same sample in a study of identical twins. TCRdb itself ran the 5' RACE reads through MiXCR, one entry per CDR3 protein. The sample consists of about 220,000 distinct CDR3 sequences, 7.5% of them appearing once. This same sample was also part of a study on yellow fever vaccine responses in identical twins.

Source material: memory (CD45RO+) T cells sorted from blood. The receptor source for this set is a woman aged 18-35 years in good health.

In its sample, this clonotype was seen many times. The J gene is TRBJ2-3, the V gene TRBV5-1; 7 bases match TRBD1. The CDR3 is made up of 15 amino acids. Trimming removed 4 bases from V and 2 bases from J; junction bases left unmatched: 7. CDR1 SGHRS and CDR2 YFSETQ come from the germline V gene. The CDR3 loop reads CASSLQGPHTDTQYF. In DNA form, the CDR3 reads TGCGCCAGCAGCCTACAGGGGCCTCACACAGATACGCAGTATTTT.

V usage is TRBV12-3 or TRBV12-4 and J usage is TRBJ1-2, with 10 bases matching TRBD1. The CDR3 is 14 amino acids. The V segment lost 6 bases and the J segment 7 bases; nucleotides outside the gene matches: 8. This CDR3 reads CASRTSGTGAGYTF. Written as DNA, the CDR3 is TGTGCCAGCAGAACCTCCGGGACAGGGGCTGGCTACACCTTC.

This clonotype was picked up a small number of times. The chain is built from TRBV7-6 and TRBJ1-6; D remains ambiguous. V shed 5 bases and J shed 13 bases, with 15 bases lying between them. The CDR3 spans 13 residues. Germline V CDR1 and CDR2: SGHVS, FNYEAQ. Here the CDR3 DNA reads TGTGCCAGCAGCCCGCGGGCACCCTTGCCCCTCCACTTT. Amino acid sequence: CASSPRAPLPLHF.

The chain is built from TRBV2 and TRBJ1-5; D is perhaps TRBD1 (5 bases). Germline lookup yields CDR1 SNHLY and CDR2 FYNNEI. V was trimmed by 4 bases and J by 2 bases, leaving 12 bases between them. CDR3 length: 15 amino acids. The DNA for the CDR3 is TGTGCCAGCAGTGTGGGAGGGGCAGGCAATCAGCCCCAGCATTTT. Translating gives CASSVGGAGNQPQHF.

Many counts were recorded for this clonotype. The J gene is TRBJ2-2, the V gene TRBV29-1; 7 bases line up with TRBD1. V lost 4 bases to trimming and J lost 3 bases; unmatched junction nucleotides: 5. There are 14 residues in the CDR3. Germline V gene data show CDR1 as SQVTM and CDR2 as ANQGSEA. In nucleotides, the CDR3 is TGCAGCGTTGTCACAGGGGTCCACACCGGGGAGCTGTTTTTT. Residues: CSVVTGVHTGELFF.

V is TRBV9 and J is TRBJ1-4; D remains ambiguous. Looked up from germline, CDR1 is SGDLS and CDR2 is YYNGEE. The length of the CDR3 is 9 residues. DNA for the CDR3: TGTCCCCAAATCGAAAAACTGTTTTTT. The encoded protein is CPQIEKLFF. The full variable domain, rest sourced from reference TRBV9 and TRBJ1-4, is DSGVTQTPKHLITATGQRVTLRCSPRSGDLSVYWYQQSLDQGLQFLIQYYNGEERAKGNILERFSAQQFPDLHSELNLSSLELGDSALYFCPQIEKLFFGSGTQLSVL.

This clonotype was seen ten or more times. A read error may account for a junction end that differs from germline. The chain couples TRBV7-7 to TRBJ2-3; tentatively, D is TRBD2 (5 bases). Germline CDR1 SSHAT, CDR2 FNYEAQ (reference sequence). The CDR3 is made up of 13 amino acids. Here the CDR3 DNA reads TGTGCTAGCAGCCAGGCCGGGGTGGATACGCAGTATTTT. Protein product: CASSQAGVDTQYF.

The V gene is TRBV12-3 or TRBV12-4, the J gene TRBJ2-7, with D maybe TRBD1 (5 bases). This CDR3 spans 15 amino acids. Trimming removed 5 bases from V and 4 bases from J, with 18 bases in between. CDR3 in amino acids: CASSPRGRVKYEQYF. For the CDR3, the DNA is TGTGCCAGCAGTCCAAGGGGCAGGGTCAAATACGAGCAGTACTTC.

The CDR3 nucleotides are TGCGCCAGCAGCCAAGATCGGGAGCCCTACAATGAGCAGTTCTTC. Protein: CASSQDREPYNEQFF. This chain links TRBV4-3 with TRBJ2-1; a possible D gene is TRBD2 (6 bases). CDR1 is LGHNA and CDR2 is YSLEER in the germline V gene. Trimming stripped 0 bases from V and 2 bases from J, with 8 bases between. The length of the CDR3 is 15 residues.

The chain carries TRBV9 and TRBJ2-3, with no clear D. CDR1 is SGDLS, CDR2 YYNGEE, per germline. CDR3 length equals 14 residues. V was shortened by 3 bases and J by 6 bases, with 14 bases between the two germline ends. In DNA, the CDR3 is TGTGCCAGCAGCGCCCGCCCGAACATGGATACGCAGTATTTT. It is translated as CASSARPNMDTQYF.

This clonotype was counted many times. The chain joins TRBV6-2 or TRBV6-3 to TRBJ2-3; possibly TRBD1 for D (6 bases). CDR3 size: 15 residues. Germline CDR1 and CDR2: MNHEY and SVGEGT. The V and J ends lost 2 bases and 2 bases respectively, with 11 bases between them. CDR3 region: CASSYGGTLTDTQYF. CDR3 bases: TGTGCCAGCAGTTACGGGGGCACACTCACAGATACGCAGTATTTT.

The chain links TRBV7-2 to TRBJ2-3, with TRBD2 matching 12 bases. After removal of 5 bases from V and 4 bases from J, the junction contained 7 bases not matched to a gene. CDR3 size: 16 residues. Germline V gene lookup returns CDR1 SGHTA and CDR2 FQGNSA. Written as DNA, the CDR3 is TGTGCCAGCAGCACCGCTAGCGGGGGGGGTCCAGATACGCAGTATTTT. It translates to CASSTASGGGPDTQYF.

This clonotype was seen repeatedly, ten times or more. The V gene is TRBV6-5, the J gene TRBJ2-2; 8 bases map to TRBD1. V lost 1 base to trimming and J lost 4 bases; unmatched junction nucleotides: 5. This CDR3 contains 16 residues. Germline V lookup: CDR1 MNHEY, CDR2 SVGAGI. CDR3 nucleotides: TGTGCCAGCAGTTACTACCATGGACAGGGCACCGGGGAGCTGTTTTTT. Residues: CASSYYHGQGTGELFF.

The CDR3 spells CASSSAGAYNEQFF. In DNA, the CDR3 is TGCGCCAGCAGTTCAGCGGGAGCCTACAATGAGCAGTTCTTC. This chain links TRBV5-1 with TRBJ2-1; 8 bases match TRBD2. The CDR3 sequence is 14 residues long. Looked up from germline, CDR1 is SGHRS and CDR2 is YFSETQ. Losses at the gene ends were 5 bases for V and 2 bases for J; bases not matched to a gene: 3.

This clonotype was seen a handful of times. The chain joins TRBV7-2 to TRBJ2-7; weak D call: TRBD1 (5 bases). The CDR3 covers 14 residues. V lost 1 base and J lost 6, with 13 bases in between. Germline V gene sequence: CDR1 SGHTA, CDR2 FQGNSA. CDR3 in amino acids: CASSLGGRVGEQYF. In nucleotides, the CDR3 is TGTGCCAGCAGCTTAGGGGGCAGGGTAGGCGAGCAGTACTTC.

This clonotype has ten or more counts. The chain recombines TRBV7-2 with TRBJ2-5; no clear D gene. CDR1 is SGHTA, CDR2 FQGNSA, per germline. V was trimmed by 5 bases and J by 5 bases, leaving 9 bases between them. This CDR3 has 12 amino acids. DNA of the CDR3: TGTGCCAGCAGCCGAAGTTCGGAGACCCAGTACTTC. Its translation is CASSRSSETQYF.

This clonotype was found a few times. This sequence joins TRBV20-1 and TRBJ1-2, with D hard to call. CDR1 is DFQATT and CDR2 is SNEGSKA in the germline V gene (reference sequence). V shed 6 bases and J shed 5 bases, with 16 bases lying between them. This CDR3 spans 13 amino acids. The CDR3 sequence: CSAQRVVGYGYTF. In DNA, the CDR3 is TGCAGTGCCCAAAGGGTAGTCGGGTATGGCTACACCTTC.

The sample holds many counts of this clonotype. This chain's CDR3 is CSARPGQGEEKLFF. CDR3 bases: TGCAGTGCTAGACCGGGACAGGGTGAGGAAAAACTGTTTTTT. This chain links TRBV20-1 with TRBJ1-4; 9 bases agree with TRBD1. The ends lost 2 bases at V and 8 bases at J; junction bases unmatched: 6. The CDR3 contains 14 residues. Germline values: CDR1 DFQATT, CDR2 SNEGSKA (reference sequence).

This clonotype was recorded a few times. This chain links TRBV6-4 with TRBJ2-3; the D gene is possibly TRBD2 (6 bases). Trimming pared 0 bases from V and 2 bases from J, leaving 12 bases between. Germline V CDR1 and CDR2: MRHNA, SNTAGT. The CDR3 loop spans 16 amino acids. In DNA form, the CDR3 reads TGTGCCAGCAGTGACTCGGCGGGATTTGCCACAGATACGCAGTATTTT. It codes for CASSDSAGFATDTQYF.

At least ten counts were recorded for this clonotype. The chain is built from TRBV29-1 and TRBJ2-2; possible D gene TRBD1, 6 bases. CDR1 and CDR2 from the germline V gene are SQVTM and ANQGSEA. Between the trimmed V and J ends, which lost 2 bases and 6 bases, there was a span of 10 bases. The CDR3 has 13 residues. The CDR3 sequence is CSVELRTAGELFF. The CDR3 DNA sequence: TGCAGCGTTGAACTAAGGACAGCCGGGGAGCTGTTTTTT.

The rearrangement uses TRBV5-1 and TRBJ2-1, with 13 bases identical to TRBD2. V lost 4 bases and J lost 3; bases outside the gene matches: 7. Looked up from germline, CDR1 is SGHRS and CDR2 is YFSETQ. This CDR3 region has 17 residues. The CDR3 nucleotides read TGCGCCAGCAGCATTACTAGCGGGAGGGCTGGCTACAATGAGCAGTTCTTC. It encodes CASSITSGRAGYNEQFF. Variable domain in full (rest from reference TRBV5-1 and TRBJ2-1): KAGVTQTPRYLIKTRGQQVTLSCSPISGHRSVSWYQQTPGQGLQFLFEYFSETQRNKGNFPGRFSGRQFSNSRSEMNVSTLELGDSALYLCASSITSGRAGYNEQFFGPGTRLTVL.

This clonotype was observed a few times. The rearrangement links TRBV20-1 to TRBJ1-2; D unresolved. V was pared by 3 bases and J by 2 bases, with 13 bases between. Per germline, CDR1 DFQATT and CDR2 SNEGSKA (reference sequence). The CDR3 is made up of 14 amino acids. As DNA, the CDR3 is TGCAGTGCTAGTAGGTCCGCTACCAACTATGGCTACACCTTC. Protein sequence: CSASRSATNYGYTF.

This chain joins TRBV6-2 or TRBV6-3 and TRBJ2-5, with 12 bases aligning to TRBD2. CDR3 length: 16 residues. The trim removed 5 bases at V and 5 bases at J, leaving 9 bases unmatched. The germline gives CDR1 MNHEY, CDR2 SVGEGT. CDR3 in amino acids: CASSPSSGRAVETQYF. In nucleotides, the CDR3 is TGTGCCAGCAGTCCTTCTAGCGGGAGGGCCGTGGAGACCCAGTACTTC.

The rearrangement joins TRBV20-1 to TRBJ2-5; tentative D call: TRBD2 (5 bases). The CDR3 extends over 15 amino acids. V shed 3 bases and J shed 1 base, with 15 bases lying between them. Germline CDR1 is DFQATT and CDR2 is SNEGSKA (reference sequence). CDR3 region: CSARTFPGSQETQYF. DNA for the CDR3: TGCAGTGCTAGGACCTTCCCGGGAAGCCAAGAGACCCAGTACTTC.

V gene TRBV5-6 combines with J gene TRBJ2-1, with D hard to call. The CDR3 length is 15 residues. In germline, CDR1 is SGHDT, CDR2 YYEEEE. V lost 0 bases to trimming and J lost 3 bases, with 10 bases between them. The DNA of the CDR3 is TGTGCCAGCAGCTTGGGGGCGCGGAGCTACAATGAGCAGTTCTTC. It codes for CASSLGARSYNEQFF.

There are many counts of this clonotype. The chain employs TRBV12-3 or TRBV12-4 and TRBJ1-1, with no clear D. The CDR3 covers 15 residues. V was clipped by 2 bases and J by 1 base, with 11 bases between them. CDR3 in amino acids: CASSLYEQRNTEAFF. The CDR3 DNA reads TGTGCCAGCAGTTTATACGAGCAGCGGAACACTGAAGCTTTCTTT.

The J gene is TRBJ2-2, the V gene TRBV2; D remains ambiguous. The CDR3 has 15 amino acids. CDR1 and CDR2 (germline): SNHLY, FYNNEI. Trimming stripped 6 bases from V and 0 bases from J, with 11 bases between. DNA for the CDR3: TGTGCCAGCAGGGAGACATTTGCGAACACCGGGGAGCTGTTTTTT. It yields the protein CASRETFANTGELFF.